A single TCR beta chain is shown here with its context. Its antigen is still unknown. The same CDR3 arises from other DNA sequences in this sample as well. Measured with immunoSEQ multiplex PCR; TCRdb has only the in-frame clones, and not every one. The data hold 11,000 or so clones, with 75% observed a single time. Trimming removed 4 bases at V and 3 bases at J, with 2 bases between. Germline V gene sequence: CDR1 SGHRS, CDR2 YFSETQ. The CDR3 sequence is 11 residues long. This sample is drawn from a study of PD-1 blockade in classical Hodgkin lymphoma. Study conclusions and caveats: Complete responders had baseline diversity similar to newly diagnosed patients. At baseline, newly diagnosed patients reportedly showed less TCR diversity than healthy donors.

After autologous stem cell transplantation all patients relapsed, and prior brentuximab vedotin exposure differed between cohorts. This specimen consisted of peripheral blood mononuclear cells (PBMCs), obtained at baseline. This clonotype was sampled from a human donor with classical Hodgkin lymphoma. The V call is TRBV5-1, the J call TRBJ1-3, with D unclear. The CDR3 DNA reads as TGCGCCAGCAGCGATGGAAACACCATATATTTT. This encodes CASSDGNTIYF. Using reference TRBV5-1 and TRBJ1-3 for the parts outside the CDR3, the full variable domain is KAGVTQTPRYLIKTRGQQVTLSCSPISGHRSVSWYQQTPGQGLQFLFEYFSETQRNKGNFPGRFSGRQFSNSRSEMNVSTLELGDSALYLCASSDGNTIYFGEGSWLTVV.